This passage covers 8 T cell receptor beta chains from one sample sequenced in a study of lymphopenia after photon versus proton radiotherapy. Using immunoSEQ multiplex PCR, the repertoire was profiled, and TCRdb retains in-frame clones only, with some absent. The table has 40,000 or so clones, less than 90% seen once. Material: peripheral blood, obtained from a patient treated with photon-based radiotherapy. Every receptor here comes from a man aged 35 to 55 with gastric cancer.

V and J are TRBV5-5 and TRBJ2-5, with 9 bases that match TRBD2. The V and J ends lost 3 bases and 5 bases, in that order; junction bases with no gene match: 5. This CDR3 has 14 amino acids. The V gene's germline CDR1 is SGHKS and CDR2 YYEKEE (reference sequence). CDR3 nucleotides: TGTGCCAGCAGCTCCATAGCGGGGGCGGAGACCCAGTACTTC. It specifies CASSSIAGAETQYF. The variable domain in full, with the rest retrieved from reference TRBV5-5 and TRBJ2-5, is DAGVTQSPTHLIKTRGQQVTLRCSPISGHKSVSWYQQVLGQGPQFIFQYYEKEERGRGNFPDRFSARQFPNYSSELNVNALLLGDSALYLCASSSIAGAETQYFGPGTRLLVL.

This chain links TRBV9 with TRBJ1-1; possibly TRBD1 for D (5 bases). CDR1 and CDR2 from the germline V gene are SGDLS and YYNGEE. V gave up 4 bases and J gave up 1 base, with 14 bases separating them. The CDR3 is made up of 15 amino acids. The DNA of the CDR3 is TGTGCCAGCAGCCCCTCTGGGGCAGCGAACACTGAAGCTTTCTTT. Protein sequence: CASSPSGAANTEAFF.

The genes are TRBV14 and TRBJ1-1; no clear D gene. V lost 0 bases and J lost 5, with 10 bases in between. Germline V lookup: CDR1 SGHDN, CDR2 FVKESK. The CDR3 runs 14 residues. CDR3 nucleotides: TGTGCCAGCAGCCAAGAGTTGAGGAGGACTGAAGCTTTCTTT. Translated: CASSQELRRTEAFF.

This clone was picked up a small number of times. V gene TRBV2 combines with J gene TRBJ1-6; D ambiguous. CDR3 length: 13 amino acids. V was cut by 4 bases and J by 9 bases, with 10 bases left in between. Germline loops: CDR1 SNHLY, CDR2 FYNNEI. The CDR3 reads CASSGGLVSPLHF. As DNA, the CDR3 is TGTGCCAGCAGTGGTGGCCTGGTTTCACCCCTCCACTTT.

The chain links TRBV29-1 to TRBJ2-5; tentative D call: TRBD2 (6 bases). CDR1 is SQVTM and CDR2 is ANQGSEA in the germline V gene. Trimming stripped 5 bases from V and 5 bases from J, with 18 bases between. The CDR3 runs 14 residues. Here the CDR3 DNA reads TGCAGCGTTTCCTCTTTGGGAGGTGGGGAGACCCAGTACTTC. Translating gives CSVSSLGGGETQYF.

The gene calls are TRBV7-7 and TRBJ1-4; perhaps TRBD1 as D (5 bases). This CDR3 has 15 residues. CDR1 and CDR2 (germline): SSHAT, FNYEAQ (reference sequence). Trimming stripped 1 base from V and 2 bases from J, with 8 bases between. CDR3 nucleotides: TGTGCCAGCAGCTTAGGGGCAGGGACTAATGAAAAACTGTTTTTT. Translation: CASSLGAGTNEKLFF.

J is TRBJ1-1 and V is TRBV6-1; D perhaps matches TRBD1 (5 bases). V lost 2 bases, J lost 8 bases, and 12 bases lay in between. The CDR3 spans 13 residues. Germline CDR1 reads MNHNS; CDR2 reads SASEGT. The CDR3 DNA sequence: TGTGCCAGCAGTGAAAGTCGACAGTCCGAAGCTTTCTTT. Protein sequence: CASSESRQSEAFF.

The V and J genes are TRBV5-1 and TRBJ2-7; 12 positions match TRBD2. The germline V gene has CDR1 SGHRS and CDR2 YFSETQ. V lost 2 bases and J lost 6; bases outside the gene matches: 9. This CDR3 contains 16 residues. CDR3: CASSFLAGGPVGEQYF. CDR3 in DNA: TGCGCCAGCAGCTTTCTAGCGGGGGGGCCGGTGGGCGAGCAGTACTTC.